This TCR beta chain appears in the sequencing data of a study of T-cell reconstitution after alpha-beta-depleted transplantation in children (dated by TCRdb to 2016 to 2018). For context, the study as a whole: Using TCR repertoire profiling, the study followed T-cell immune reconstitution in a quantitative way in children after TCRalphabeta/CD19-depleted allogeneic hematopoietic cell transplantation.

The sample's treatment or condition label is to be understood as: allogeneic hematopoietic cell transplantation with graft depleted of TCRalphabeta T cells and CD19 B cells. TCRalphabeta/CD19-depleted allogeneic hematopoietic cell grafts were given to the transplant recipients, all of whom were children. Results and caveats for the whole study, not just this receptor: The frequencies of hyperexpanded clones fell over the following months, and after one year, T-cell counts and TCRbeta diversity were mostly attributed to newly produced T cells. The high TCRbeta diversity at day 60 in some patients was ascribed to recipient T cells and intrathymic progenitors that had survived conditioning. Apparently early alphabetaT-cell count recovery about two months after transplant reportedly relied on only several hundred rapidly expanded clones derived from non-depleted graft cells.

Library construction relied on PCR. The instrument was an Illumina HiSeq 2500. To normalize quantification of the TCRbeta repertoire, the TCR libraries were built with molecular barcoding that relied on unique molecular identifiers. In-frame beta chains were kept once TCRdb had trimmed the public reads at Q25 with fastp and called clones with MiXCR. A single entry per CDR3 protein holds the most common genes and DNA from its merged rows. This sample lists about 980,000 distinct CDR3 sequences; 25% to 35% were detected once. 28% of the sample goes to the ten largest clones. This clonotype was seen a handful of times. It lacks a known antigen. The input lacks base qualities; no much larger clone sits a single base away. This receptor was identified in a boy in the first two years of life who had a stem cell transplant for SCID, so the T cells may come from the graft donor. The sequencing here drew on PBMCs, mostly from graft donor cells, taken 360 days after TCRalphabeta/CD19-depleted stem cell transplant.

The DNA sequence is given as TGTGCCACCAGTACGGGACCCGGGGAGACCCAGTACTTC. The resulting protein is CATSTGPGETQYF. This chain is built from TRBV24-1 and TRBJ2-5; the D gene is possibly TRBD1 or TRBD2, each agreeing over 5 bases. V lost 6 bases and J lost 5 bases; the stretch between them is 12 bases long. The germline V gene sets CDR1 to KGHDR and CDR2 to SFDVKD. The CDR3 measures 13 amino acids from cysteine to phenylalanine. Kept here is only the CDR3 DNA, which spans 39 bases and is read in frame from base 1.